Reported below is one TCR beta chain. The antigen is undetermined. Trimming removed 0 bases at V and 0 bases at J, with 3 bases between. The CDR3 covers 14 residues. Per the germline V gene, CDR1 is SGHAT and CDR2 is FQNNGV. This sample is drawn from a study of metastatic and nonmetastatic thyroid tumors. In the study overall: Samples came from malignant and benign thyroid patients, and repertoires were compared across blood and tumor or nodule tissue. Study observations and caveats: Reports indicated that malignant thyroid tumors showed significantly higher TCR beta diversity than benign nodules did, in blood and tumor.

No treatment of any kind had been given to any patient before thyroid surgery. Methods used by the authors: CDR3 differences across clinicopathological groups were used to build a distant-metastasis classifier for papillary thyroid cancer. MiXCR reprocessed the PCR reads for TCRdb. V and J calls and clone size were set by TCRdb, not the authors. The sample contains 7,000 or so clones, about 37% of which appear only once. The sequence was obtained from a female donor with papillary thyroid cancer or a benign thyroid nodule (not recorded which). Some clones in this sample may be carry-over from other donors' samples. The V and J genes are TRBV11-2 and TRBJ2-1; D not resolved. The sequenced sample consisted of tumor tissue. The CDR3 coding sequence is TGTGCCAGCAGCTTAGAGGACTCCTACAATGAGCAGTTCTTC. Translating it yields CASSLEDSYNEQFF.